The rows below give T cell receptor beta chains drawn from one sample of a study of neurological immune-mediated disorders. Each CDR3 protein is one row after TCRdb ran MiXCR on the 5' RACE reads. This table holds around 76,000 distinct CDR3 sequences, roughly 10% found once. Sequenced: PBMCs. The source of these receptors is a man aged 30 to 39 in good health. The CDR3 runs from the conserved cysteine through the conserved F or W. Each record gives: clone size, CDR3 length, D gene, J gene, V gene, CDR3 protein, CDR3 DNA. The D gene is left open where the match is weak. The size entry is marked missing in some rows and otherwise reads once, few, many or a size class.

>many|14|.|TRBJ2-1|TRBV10-3
CAIRENRYYNEQFF
TGTGCCATCAGGGAAAACAGGTATTACAATGAGCAGTTCTTC
>many|16|TRBD2|TRBJ2-1|TRBV4-2
CASSQVKASGYNEQFF
TGTGCCAGCAGCCAAGTAAAGGCTAGCGGATACAATGAGCAGTTCTTC
>many|14|TRBD1|TRBJ2-4|TRBV12-3/TRBV12-4
CASTHRGAKNIQYF
TGTGCCAGCACCCACAGGGGAGCCAAAAACATTCAGTACTTC
>many|17|.|TRBJ2-5|TRBV15
CATSSGPTLGLEETQYF
TGTGCCACCAGCAGTGGGCCGACCTTAGGACTTGAAGAGACCCAGTACTTC
>many|16|TRBD2|TRBJ2-7|TRBV14
CASSRGLAGPLDEQYF
TGTGCCAGCAGCCGCGGACTAGCGGGTCCCCTAGACGAGCAGTACTTC
>few|13|.|TRBJ2-4|TRBV6-4
CASSAGAKNIQYF
TGTGCCAGCAGTGCAGGGGCCAAAAACATTCAGTACTTC
>many|15|.|TRBJ2-3|TRBV7-9
CASSYILGTRGTQYF
TGTGCCAGCAGCTATATACTAGGCACCAGGGGTACGCAGTATTTT
>many|13|.|TRBJ1-1|TRBV27
CASSRTKNTEAFF
TGTGCCAGCAGTCGAACAAAGAACACTGAAGCTTTCTTT
>once|17|.|TRBJ2-7|TRBV18
CASSQRVSAGKLDEQYF
TGTGCCAGCTCACAGCGGGTCTCGGCGGGAAAACTAGACGAGCAGTACTTC
>.|13|TRBD1|TRBJ1-2|TRBV29-1
CSVRTGGDYGYTF
TGCAGCGTTCGGACAGGGGGGGACTATGGCTACACCTTC
>many|15|.|TRBJ1-1|TRBV5-1
CASSLGTGVFAEAFF
TGCGCCAGCAGCTTGGGTACGGGAGTTTTCGCTGAAGCTTTCTTT
>few|14|.|TRBJ2-5|TRBV10-3
CAISESGLGETQYF
TGTGCCATCAGTGAGTCGGGACTCGGGGAGACCCAGTACTTC
>many|16|.|TRBJ2-4|TRBV29-1
CSVGRSGVGAKNIQYF
TGCAGCGTTGGTCGGTCCGGGGTAGGGGCCAAAAACATTCAGTACTTC
>many|14|TRBD1|TRBJ2-7|TRBV5-1
CASGPRDRAGEQYF
TGCGCCAGCGGCCCTAGGGACAGGGCGGGGGAGCAGTACTTC
>many|17|.|TRBJ2-7|TRBV21-1
CASSKSWDRVNSYEQYF
TGTGCCAGCAGCAAAAGTTGGGATCGAGTGAACTCCTACGAGCAGTACTTC
>many|15|TRBD2|TRBJ2-7|TRBV5-1
CASSTTGTSVYEQYF
TGCGCCAGCAGCACTACCGGGACTAGCGTCTACGAGCAGTACTTC
>many|16|TRBD2|TRBJ2-2|TRBV5-4
CASTTSGIANTGELFF
TGTGCCAGCACGACTAGCGGGATCGCGAACACCGGGGAGCTGTTTTTT
>.|11|.|TRBJ2-1|TRBV28
CASVMAGEQFF
TGTGCCAGCGTAATGGCGGGGGAGCAGTTCTTC
>.|14|TRBD2|TRBJ2-3|TRBV24-1
CATSELAGTDTQYF
TGTGCCACCAGTGAGCTAGCGGGGACAGATACGCAGTATTTT
>few|17|.|TRBJ2-1|TRBV27
CASSLFFREEGRDEQFF
TGTGCCAGCAGTTTATTTTTCAGAGAGGAGGGTCGAGATGAGCAGTTCTTC
>many|17|TRBD2|TRBJ2-6|TRBV5-1
CASSLFERETGANVLTF
TGCGCCAGCAGCTTGTTCGAGCGGGAGACTGGGGCCAACGTCCTGACTTTC
>many|15|TRBD2|TRBJ2-1|TRBV28
CASSFGLARVNEQFF
TGTGCCAGCAGTTTCGGACTAGCGAGAGTGAATGAGCAGTTCTTC
>many|18|TRBD2|TRBJ2-1|TRBV6-1
CASSARTSGVSLYNEQFF
TGTGCCAGCAGTGCTCGGACTAGCGGGGTAAGCCTTTACAATGAGCAGTTCTTC
>many|15|.|TRBJ2-6|TRBV5-1
CASSFPTSGANVLTF
TGCGCCAGCAGCTTTCCCACCTCTGGGGCCAACGTCCTGACTTTC
>many|15|.|TRBJ2-7|TRBV3-1
CASSPTGGTSNEQYF
TGTGCCAGCAGCCCAACTGGCGGGACGTCTAACGAGCAGTACTTC
>many|14|.|TRBJ2-7|TRBV5-1
CASSPMPGSYEQYF
TGCGCCAGCAGCCCTATGCCAGGGTCCTACGAGCAGTACTTC
>once|15|.|TRBJ2-7|TRBV6-5
CASSNLRLVGHEQYF
TGTGCCAGCAGTAACCTACGACTAGTGGGACACGAGCAGTACTTC
>many|12|.|TRBJ2-1|TRBV28
CASSSTQVEQFF
TGTGCCAGCAGTTCGACCCAGGTTGAGCAGTTCTTC
>many|15|.|TRBJ2-4|TRBV6-5
CASSYPPGGKNIQYF
TGTGCCAGCAGTTACCCTCCCGGGGGCAAAAACATTCAGTACTTC
>many|15|TRBD1|TRBJ1-5|TRBV5-1
CASSLSGQGEQPQHF
TGCGCCAGCAGCTTGAGCGGACAGGGAGAACAGCCCCAGCATTTT
>many|14|.|TRBJ2-2|TRBV5-5
CASSQIEVGGELFF
TGTGCCAGCAGTCAAATAGAAGTGGGCGGGGAGCTGTTTTTT
>many|13|.|TRBJ2-1|TRBV6-1
CASSEIPYNEQFF
TGTGCCAGCAGCGAGATACCCTACAATGAGCAGTTCTTC
>many|13|TRBD1|TRBJ2-2|TRBV6-6
CASRLQGTGELFF
TGTGCCAGCAGGCTACAGGGGACCGGGGAGCTGTTTTTT
>many|17|.|TRBJ2-6|TRBV7-9
CASSYGQPGSGANVLTF
TGTGCCAGCAGCTACGGACAGCCTGGCTCTGGGGCCAACGTCCTGACTTTC
>many|14|.|TRBJ1-1|TRBV28
CASSRTGYNTEAFF
TGTGCCAGCAGCCGCACAGGTTACAACACTGAAGCTTTCTTT
>once|15|TRBD2|TRBJ2-1|TRBV11-1
CASRMPGLAGDEQFF
TGTGCGAGCAGAATGCCGGGACTAGCGGGAGATGAGCAGTTCTTC
>many|14|.|TRBJ2-5|TRBV18
CASSLDGSYETQYF
TGTGCCAGCTCACTTGACGGATCATACGAGACCCAGTACTTC
>many|16|.|TRBJ2-7|TRBV12-3/TRBV12-4
CASSFFGTGVGYEQYF
TGTGCCAGCAGTTTCTTCGGGACTGGAGTAGGGTACGAGCAGTACTTC
>many|17|.|TRBJ1-1|TRBV28
CASSRAARWGLNTEAFF
TGTGCCAGCAGCCGAGCGGCCAGGTGGGGACTAAACACTGAAGCTTTCTTT
>many|14|.|TRBJ2-7|TRBV7-2
CASSNRDLTYEQYF
TGTGCCAGCAGCAACAGGGATCTCACCTACGAGCAGTACTTC
>many|14|.|TRBJ2-2|TRBV27
CASSLRQNTGELFF
TGTGCCAGCAGTTTAAGGCAGAACACCGGGGAGCTGTTTTTT
>many|15|.|TRBJ2-5|TRBV5-6
CASSGDGPVGETQYF
TGTGCCAGCAGCGGGGACGGACCGGTCGGTGAGACCCAGTACTTC
>many|15|TRBD1|TRBJ2-3|TRBV12-3/TRBV12-4
CASSTRDRRTDTQYF
TGTGCCAGCAGTACCCGGGACAGGAGGACAGATACGCAGTATTTT
>few|14|TRBD1|TRBJ1-4|TRBV7-9
CASSLGGGGEKLFF
TGTGCCAGCAGCTTAGGAGGGGGCGGAGAAAAACTGTTTTTT
>many|12|.|TRBJ1-5|TRBV25-1
CASSWADQPQHF
TGTGCCAGCAGTTGGGCGGATCAGCCCCAGCATTTT
>many|14|TRBD1|TRBJ2-3|TRBV28
CASRLQGGTDTQYF
TGTGCCAGCAGGCTACAGGGGGGCACGGATACGCAGTATTTT
>many|16|TRBD2|TRBJ2-2|TRBV5-1
CASSLSGRAVSGELFF
TGCGCCAGCAGCCTAAGCGGGAGGGCCGTTTCCGGGGAGCTGTTTTTT
>many|16|.|TRBJ2-7|TRBV15
CATSREASQKSYEQYF
TGTGCCACCAGCAGAGAGGCTTCACAAAAGTCCTACGAGCAGTACTTC
>few|15|TRBD1|TRBJ1-2|TRBV28
CASSPSWDRDYGYTF
TGTGCCAGCAGTCCCTCTTGGGACAGGGATTATGGCTACACCTTC
>many|14|.|TRBJ2-7|TRBV5-1
CASSKTASSYEQYF
TGCGCCAGCAGCAAGACCGCGAGCTCCTACGAGCAGTACTTC
>many|17|TRBD1|TRBJ2-7|TRBV5-5
CASSLFSRGTGGYEQYF
TGTGCCAGCAGCTTGTTCAGTCGGGGGACAGGGGGCTACGAGCAGTACTTC
>many|17|.|TRBJ1-2|TRBV9
CASSVVGGGAGTYGYTF
TGTGCCAGCAGCGTAGTAGGTGGAGGGGCAGGGACGTATGGCTACACCTTC